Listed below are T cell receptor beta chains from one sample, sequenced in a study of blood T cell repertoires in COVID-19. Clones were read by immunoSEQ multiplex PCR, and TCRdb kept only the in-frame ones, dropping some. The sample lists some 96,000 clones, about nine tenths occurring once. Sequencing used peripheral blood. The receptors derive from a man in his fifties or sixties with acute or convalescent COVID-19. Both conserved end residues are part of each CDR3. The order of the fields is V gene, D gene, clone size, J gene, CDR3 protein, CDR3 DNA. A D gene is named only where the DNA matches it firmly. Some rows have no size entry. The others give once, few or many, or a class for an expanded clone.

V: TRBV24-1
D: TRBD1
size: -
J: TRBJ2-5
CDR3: CATSDPRDSQETQYF
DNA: TGTGCCACCAGTGATCCAAGGGACAGCCAAGAGACCCAGTACTTC

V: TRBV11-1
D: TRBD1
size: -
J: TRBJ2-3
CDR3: CASRLGQGFSDTQYF
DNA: TGTGCCAGCAGGCTGGGACAGGGCTTCTCAGATACGCAGTATTTT

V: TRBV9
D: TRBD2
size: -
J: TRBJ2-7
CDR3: CASSEGTSGGLYEQYF
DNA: TGTGCCAGCAGCGAGGGGACTAGCGGGGGACTCTACGAGCAGTACTTC

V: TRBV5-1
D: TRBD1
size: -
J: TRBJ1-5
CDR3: CASSATGAGNQPQHF
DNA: TGCGCCAGCAGCGCGACAGGGGCGGGCAATCAGCCCCAGCATTTT

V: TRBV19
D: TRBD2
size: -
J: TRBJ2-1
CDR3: CASSMREKGPHEQFF
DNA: TGTGCCAGTAGTATGCGGGAGAAGGGACCCCATGAGCAGTTCTTC

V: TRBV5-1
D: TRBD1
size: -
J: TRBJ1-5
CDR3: CASSLVGGEGQPQHF
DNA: TGCGCCAGCAGCTTGGTAGGGGGCGAGGGTCAGCCCCAGCATTTT

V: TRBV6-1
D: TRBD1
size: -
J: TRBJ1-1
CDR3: CASSGTGGEGMNTEAFF
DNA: TGTGCCAGCAGTGGGACAGGGGGCGAGGGAATGAACACTGAAGCTTTCTTT

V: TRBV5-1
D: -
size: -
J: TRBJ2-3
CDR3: CASSQTEATQYF
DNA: TGCGCCAGCAGCCAGACAGAGGCTACGCAGTATTTT

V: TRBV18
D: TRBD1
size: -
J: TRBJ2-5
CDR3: CASSHRQGRETQYF
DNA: TGTGCCAGCTCACATCGACAGGGGCGAGAGACCCAGTACTTC

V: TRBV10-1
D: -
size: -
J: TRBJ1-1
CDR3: CASTQSLNTEAFF
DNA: TGCGCCAGTACACAGAGCTTGAACACTGAAGCTTTCTTT

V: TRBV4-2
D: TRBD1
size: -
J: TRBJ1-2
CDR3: CASSQRQGAGGNEGYTF
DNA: TGTGCCAGCAGCCAGAGACAGGGGGCGGGGGGTAACGAGGGCTACACCTTC

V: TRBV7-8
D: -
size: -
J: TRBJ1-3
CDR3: CASSLGPGLSGNTIYF
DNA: TGTGCCAGCAGCTTAGGGCCGGGTCTCTCTGGAAACACCATATATTTT

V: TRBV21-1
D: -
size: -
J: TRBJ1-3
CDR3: CASSRVEREGGNTIYF
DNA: TGTGCCAGCAGCAGGGTGGAGAGGGAGGGAGGAAACACCATATATTTT

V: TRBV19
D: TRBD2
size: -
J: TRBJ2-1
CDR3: CASSSLRSGGAQYNEQFF
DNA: TGTGCCAGTAGTAGCCTACGTAGCGGGGGGGCTCAATACAATGAGCAGTTCTTC

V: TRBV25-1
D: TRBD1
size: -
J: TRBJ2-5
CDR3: CASTGTVEETQYF
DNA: TGTGCCAGCACGGGGACAGTTGAAGAGACCCAGTACTTC

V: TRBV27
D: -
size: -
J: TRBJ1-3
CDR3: CASSPRSRGSGNTIYF
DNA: TGTGCCAGCAGCCCCAGATCCAGGGGATCTGGAAACACCATATATTTT

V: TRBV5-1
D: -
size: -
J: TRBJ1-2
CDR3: CASSSGTNYGYTF
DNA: TGCGCCAGCAGCTCGGGGACTAACTATGGCTACACCTTC

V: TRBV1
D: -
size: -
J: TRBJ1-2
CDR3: CTSSQEFGAGYTF
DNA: TGCACCAGCAGCCAAGAATTTGGGGCTGGCTACACCTTC

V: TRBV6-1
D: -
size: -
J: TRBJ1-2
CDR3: CASSEAIFQEGGYTF
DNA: TGTGCCAGCAGTGAAGCGATCTTTCAGGAGGGCGGCTACACCTTC

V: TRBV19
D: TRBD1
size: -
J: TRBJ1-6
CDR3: CASRPGQNNSPLHF
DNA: TGTGCCAGTAGACCGGGACAGAATAATTCACCCCTCCACTTT

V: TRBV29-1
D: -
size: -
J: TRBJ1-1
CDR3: CSVDRHSNTEAFF
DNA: TGCAGCGTTGACCGACACTCGAACACTGAAGCTTTCTTT

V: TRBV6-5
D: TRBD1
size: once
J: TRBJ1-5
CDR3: CASNPGGPNQPQHF
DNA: TGTGCCAGCAACCCAGGGGGTCCCAATCAGCCCCAGCATTTT

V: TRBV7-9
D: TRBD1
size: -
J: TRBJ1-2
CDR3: CASSGTGLNYGYTF
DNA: TGTGCCAGCAGCGGGACAGGGTTGAACTATGGCTACACCTTC

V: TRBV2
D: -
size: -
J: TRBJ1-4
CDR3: CASSDHRETTNEKLFF
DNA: TGTGCCAGCAGTGACCACAGGGAAACAACTAATGAAAAACTGTTTTTT

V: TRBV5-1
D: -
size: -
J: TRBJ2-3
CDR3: CASSLQGSRTDTQYF
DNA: TGCGCCAGCAGCCTCCAGGGTAGCCGCACAGATACGCAGTATTTT

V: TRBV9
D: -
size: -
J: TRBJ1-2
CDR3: CASSVDKQGAPSYTF
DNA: TGTGCCAGCAGCGTAGATAAGCAGGGTGCCCCTAGCTACACCTTC

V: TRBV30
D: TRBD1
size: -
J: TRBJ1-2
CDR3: CAWDRGSYGYTF
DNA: TGTGCCTGGGACAGGGGATCCTATGGCTACACCTTC

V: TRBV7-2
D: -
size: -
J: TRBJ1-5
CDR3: CASSFRENQPQHF
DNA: TGTGCCAGCAGTTTCAGGGAAAATCAGCCCCAGCATTTT

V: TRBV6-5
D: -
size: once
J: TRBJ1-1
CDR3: CASRERTVAGTEAFF
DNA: TGTGCCAGCAGAGAGCGCACGGTGGCGGGCACTGAAGCTTTCTTT

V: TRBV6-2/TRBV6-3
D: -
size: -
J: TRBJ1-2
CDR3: CASSLLRFYGYTF
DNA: TGTGCCAGCAGTCTACTCCGTTTTTATGGCTACACCTTC

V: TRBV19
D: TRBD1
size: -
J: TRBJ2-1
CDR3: CASSDRGFIGEQFF
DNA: TGTGCCAGTAGTGACAGGGGGTTTATAGGTGAGCAGTTCTTC

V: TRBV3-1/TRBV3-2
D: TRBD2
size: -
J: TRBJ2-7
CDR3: CASSLGTSGGSEQYF
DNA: TGTGCCAGCAGCCTTGGGACTAGCGGGGGTAGCGAGCAGTACTTC

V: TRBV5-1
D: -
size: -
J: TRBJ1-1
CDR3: CASSLGMIRLGTEAFF
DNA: TGCGCCAGCAGCTTGGGGATGATCCGACTGGGCACTGAAGCTTTCTTT

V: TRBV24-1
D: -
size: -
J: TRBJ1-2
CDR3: CATSEGPNYGYTF
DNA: TGTGCCACCAGTGAGGGGCCAAACTATGGCTACACCTTC

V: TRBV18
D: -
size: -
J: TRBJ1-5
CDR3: CASSPWEGTQPQHF
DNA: TGTGCCAGCTCACCATGGGAGGGGACTCAGCCCCAGCATTTT

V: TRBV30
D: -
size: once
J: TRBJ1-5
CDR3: CAWSVGGMGQPQHF
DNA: TGTGCCTGGAGTGTAGGAGGGATGGGACAGCCCCAGCATTTT

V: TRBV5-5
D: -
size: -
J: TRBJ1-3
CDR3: CASSLEPANPDTIYF
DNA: TGTGCCAGCAGCTTGGAGCCCGCCAACCCGGACACCATATATTTT

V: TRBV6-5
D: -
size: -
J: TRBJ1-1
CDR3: CASRTDGTDEAFF
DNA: TGTGCCAGCAGAACTGACGGAACAGATGAAGCTTTCTTT

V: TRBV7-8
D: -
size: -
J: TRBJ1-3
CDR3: CASSSGGVSGNTIYF
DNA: TGTGCCAGCAGCTCGGGCGGGGTGTCTGGAAACACCATATATTTT

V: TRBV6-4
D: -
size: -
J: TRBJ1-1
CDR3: CASSDSGRANTEAFF
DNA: TGTGCCAGCAGTGACTCGGGCAGGGCGAACACTGAAGCTTTCTTT

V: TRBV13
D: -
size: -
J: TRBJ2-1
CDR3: CASSFRGFGQFF
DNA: TGTGCCAGCAGCTTTCGGGGTTTTGGGCAGTTCTTC

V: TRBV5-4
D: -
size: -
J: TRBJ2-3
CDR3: CASSLAWGGPGLAQYF
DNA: TGTGCCAGCAGCTTGGCCTGGGGGGGGCCCGGTTTGGCGCAGTATTTT

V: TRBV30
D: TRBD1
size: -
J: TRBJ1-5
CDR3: CAWSVVGGQGNQPQHF
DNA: TGTGCCTGGAGTGTAGTAGGGGGCCAAGGCAATCAGCCCCAGCATTTT